This T cell receptor beta chain was documented in a study of beta chain features in type 1 diabetes. Study-wide results and caveats: Naive, central memory and Treg TCRB repertoires seemed to resemble each other more closely in patients than they did in healthy donors. TCRB CDR3s were moderately but significantly shorter in Type 1 diabetes patients in all four CD4+ subsets.

About this clone itself: Antigen specificity is unknown.

Losses at the gene ends were 3 bases for V and 0 bases for J; bases not matched to a gene: 5. Germline V gene sequence: CDR1 GTSNPN, CDR2 SVGIG (reference sequence). There are 16 residues in the CDR3. Since all of the isolated RNA was reverse transcribed, expressed TCRB transcripts were what got sequenced. The average read count of naive, central memory and regulatory T cell samples was some 3.8 million. Assay used: immunoSEQ multiplex PCR; TCRdb lists only in-frame clones, some missing. The sample includes under 300,000 clones, around 16% seen only once; the top ten take about 0.078%. The sequencing sample was made of naive CD4+ T cells from blood. The TCR sequence derives from a man younger than 45 with type 1 diabetes. This chain joins TRBV30 and TRBJ2-1, with 10 bases identical to TRBD2. Here the CDR3 DNA reads TGTGCCTGGAGAAGCCGACTAGCGGGCTCCTACAATGAGCAGTTCTTC. Residues: CAWRSRLAGSYNEQFF.